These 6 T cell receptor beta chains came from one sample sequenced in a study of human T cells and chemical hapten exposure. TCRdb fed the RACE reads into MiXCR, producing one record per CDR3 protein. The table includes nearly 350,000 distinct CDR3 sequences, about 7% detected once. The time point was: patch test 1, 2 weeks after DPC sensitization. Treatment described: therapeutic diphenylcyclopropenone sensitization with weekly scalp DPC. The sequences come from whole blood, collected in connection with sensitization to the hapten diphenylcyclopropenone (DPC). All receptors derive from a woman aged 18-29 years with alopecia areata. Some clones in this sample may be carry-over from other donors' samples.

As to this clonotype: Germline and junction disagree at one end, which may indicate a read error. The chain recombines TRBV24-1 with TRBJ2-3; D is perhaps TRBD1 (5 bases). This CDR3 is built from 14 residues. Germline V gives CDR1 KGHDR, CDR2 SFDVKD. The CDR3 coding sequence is TGTGCCACCAGAGATTTGCAGAAGGGGGATACGCAGTATTTT. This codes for CATRDLQKGDTQYF.

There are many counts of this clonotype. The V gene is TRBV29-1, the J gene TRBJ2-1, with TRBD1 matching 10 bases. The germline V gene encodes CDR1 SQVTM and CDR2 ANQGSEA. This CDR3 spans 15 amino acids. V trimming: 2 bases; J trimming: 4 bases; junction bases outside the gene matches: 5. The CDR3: CSVERRDRGYNEQFF. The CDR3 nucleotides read TGCAGCGTTGAAAGAAGGGACAGGGGATACAATGAGCAGTTCTTC.

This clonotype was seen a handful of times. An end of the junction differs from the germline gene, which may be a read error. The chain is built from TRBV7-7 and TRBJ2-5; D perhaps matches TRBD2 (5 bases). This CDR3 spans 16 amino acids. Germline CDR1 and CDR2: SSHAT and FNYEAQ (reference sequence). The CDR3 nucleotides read TGTGCTAGCAGCTTAGCGTACGGACTTTTTGAAGAGACCCAGTACTTC. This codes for CASSLAYGLFEETQYF.

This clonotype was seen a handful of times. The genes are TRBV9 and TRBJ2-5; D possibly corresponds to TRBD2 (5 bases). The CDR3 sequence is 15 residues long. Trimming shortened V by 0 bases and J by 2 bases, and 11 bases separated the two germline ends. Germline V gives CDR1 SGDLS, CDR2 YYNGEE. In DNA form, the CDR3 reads TGTGCCAGCAGCGTAGCCGGGAACCCTCAAGAGACCCAGTACTTC. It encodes CASSVAGNPQETQYF.

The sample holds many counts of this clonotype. The chain's CDR3 is CASKPQGRGQETQYF. CDR3 sequence (DNA): TGTGCCAGCAAACCACAGGGGAGAGGCCAAGAGACCCAGTACTTC. The chain employs TRBV2 and TRBJ2-5; 7 nucleotides match TRBD1. Losses at the gene ends were 7 bases for V and 1 base for J; bases not matched to a gene: 9. This CDR3 has 15 residues. The V gene's germline CDR1 is SNHLY and CDR2 FYNNEI.

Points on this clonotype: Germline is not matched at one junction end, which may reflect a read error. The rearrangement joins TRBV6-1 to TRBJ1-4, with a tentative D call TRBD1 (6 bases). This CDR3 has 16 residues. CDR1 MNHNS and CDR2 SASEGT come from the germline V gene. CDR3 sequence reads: CASSGRGQPTNEKRFF. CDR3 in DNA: TGTGCCAGCAGTGGTAGAGGACAGCCCACAAATGAAAAACGGTTTTTT.